This TCR beta chain was found in a study of beta chain features in type 1 diabetes. Background on the study: There was similarity between patients and healthy donors in age, gender and cell yields. General study points: More deletions and fewer insertions at VDJ junctions were found in patients with type 1 diabetes. All four CD4+ subsets of Type 1 diabetes patients contained TCRB CDR3s that were moderately but significantly shorter.

As every portion of the isolated RNA was reverse transcribed, the sequencing read expressed TCRB transcripts. Roughly 3.7 million reads, on average, came from each naive, central memory and regulatory T cell sample. Repertoires were generated with immunoSEQ multiplex PCR, while TCRdb's copy carries only in-frame clones and drops some. This sample yields 600,000 to 700,000 clones, of which around an eighth are seen a single time; 0.09% to 0.15% belongs to the top ten. Germline values: CDR1 SGDLS, CDR2 YYNGEE. The CDR3 consists of 14 residues. The junction had 5 bases not matched to a gene; V was cut back by 3 bases and J by 4 bases. A sort by CD45RO/CCR7/CD25/CD127/CD95/CD27 yielded CD4+ naive, central memory, regulatory and stem cell-like memory cells. About this clone: The antigen remains unidentified.

The receptor comes from a man under 40 with type 1 diabetes. Sequenced: naive CD4+ T cells from blood. The rearrangement links TRBV9 to TRBJ2-3; 7 bases map to TRBD2. The CDR3 loop is CASSAGTMADTQYF. The CDR3 DNA follows: TGTGCCAGCAGCGCCGGGACTATGGCAGATACGCAGTATTTT. The full variable domain, completed using reference TRBV9 and TRBJ2-3, is DSGVTQTPKHLITATGQRVTLRCSPRSGDLSVYWYQQSLDQGLQFLIQYYNGEERAKGNILERFSAQQFPDLHSELNLSSLELGDSALYFCASSAGTMADTQYFGPGTRLTVL.